The 5 T cell receptor beta chains reported below all come from one sample, sequenced in a study of regulatory T cells in long-lasting Graves disease (dated by TCRdb to the early 2020s). The time point label of this sample denotes: newly diagnosed GD, antithyroid drugs for less than 3 months. RNA was extracted from PBMCs in TRIzol for both TCR sequencing and RNA sequencing. The receptor library was made with multiplex PCR. The instrument was an Illumina HiSeq 4000. iRepertoire HTBI primers and Arm-PCR amplification of CDR3 regions were used to construct TCR beta libraries. TCRdb passed the public sequencing reads through fastp at Q25 and MiXCR, retaining productive beta sequences. Entries that share a CDR3 protein sequence are merged under the most common genes and DNA. This sample lists roughly 560,000 distinct CDR3 sequences; approximately 12% were detected once. Of the sample, approximately 9.6% is held by the ten largest clones.

The data were also submitted as part of a second study, on T cells in Graves' hyperthyroidism and ophthalmopathy.

The material was peripheral blood mononuclear cells (PBMCs), obtained at new diagnosis, from a patient treated with antithyroid drugs. Source of these receptors: a woman aged 25 to 39 with Graves disease. Donor details come from another sample of the same person, matched by shared clones.

This clonotype appeared many times. V is TRBV28 and J is TRBJ2-1; 8 bases are shared with TRBD1. The germline V gene has CDR1 MDHEN and CDR2 SYDVKM. CDR3 length: 11 residues. V lost 5 bases and J lost 14; bases outside the gene matches: 5. CDR3 amino acids: CASSTPTGEFF. For the CDR3, the DNA is TGTGCCAGCAGTACCCCGACAGGGGAGTTCTTC.

This clonotype was found many times. J is TRBJ1-2 and V is TRBV27; no reliable D call. The CDR3 is 14 residues long. Germline lookup yields CDR1 MNHEY and CDR2 SMNVEV (reference sequence). V was cut by 2 bases and J by 4 bases, with 11 bases left in between. For the CDR3, the DNA is TGTGCCAGCAGTTTAAGCCAGACGGGCTATGGCTACACCTTC. Amino acid sequence: CASSLSQTGYGYTF.

This clonotype was counted many times. The chain is built from TRBV10-3 and TRBJ1-3, with a weak D call TRBD1 (5 bases). Germline CDR1 reads ENHRY; CDR2 reads SYGVKD. The CDR3 runs 15 residues. V was trimmed by 9 bases and J by 4 bases, leaving 19 bases between them. The CDR3 region is CAILGSGTKGNTIYF. The CDR3 DNA is TGTGCCATTCTTGGTTCCGGGACTAAAGGAAACACCATATATTTT.

This clonotype came up many times. The chain recombines TRBV19 with TRBJ2-3, with 12 bases identical to TRBD2. The CDR3 extends over 14 amino acids. Germline loops: CDR1 LNHDA, CDR2 SQIVND (reference sequence). V was clipped by 6 bases and J by 4 bases; unmatched bases: 2. The CDR3 DNA sequence: TGTGCCAGTAGGACTAGCGGGAGCGCAGATACGCAGTATTTT. It translates to CASRTSGSADTQYF.

This clonotype has ten or more counts. The CDR3 region is CATSDPRTGGEETQYF. CDR3 sequence (DNA): TGTGCCACCAGTGACCCCCGGACAGGAGGCGAAGAGACCCAGTACTTC. This rearrangement joins TRBV24-1 to TRBJ2-5; 7 nucleotides agree with TRBD1. The CDR3 spans 16 residues. The J segment lost 3 bases and the V segment lost 4 bases, leaving 10 bases of the junction unmatched. Germline-derived CDR1 and CDR2 are KGHDR and SFDVKD.